This T cell receptor (beta chain) was obtained from a study of response to subunit inactivated influenza vaccine. Study-level results: Authors suggested that a seasonal influenza vaccination recruits few new T cells each time.

Concerning this clonotype itself: No antigen is known for it.

MiXCR, run by TCRdb on the RT-PCR reads, gives a single entry per CDR3 protein. The data show 400,000 to 650,000 distinct CDR3 sequences, around 7.9% seen once. Between the trimmed V and J ends, which lost 3 bases and 1 base, there was a span of 11 bases. The length of the CDR3 is 15 residues. From germline, CDR1 is MDHEN and CDR2 SYDVKM. V usage is TRBV28 and J usage is TRBJ2-3; D assignment may be TRBD1 or TRBD2 (5 bases each). The sample here was PBMCs from blood, taken roughly 24 months after vaccination. This TCR came from a man between 50 and 70 years old who received an inactivated influenza vaccine. The CDR3 reads CASSFLGARTDTQYF. CDR3 coding DNA: TGTGCCAGCAGTTTTCTCGGGGCTCGCACAGATACGCAGTATTTT.